A selection of T cell receptor beta chains follows, all from one sample in a study of blood T cell repertoires in COVID-19. The assay was immunoSEQ multiplex PCR, and TCRdb's table has in-frame clones only and misses some. The sample includes about 210,000 clones, 60% to 85% of them seen just once. The sample was peripheral blood. Source of these receptors: a woman aged 70 to 79 with acute or convalescent COVID-19. Both conserved end residues are trimmed from each CDR3. D genes are given only for firm matches.

length: 11; J: TRBJ2-1; V: TRBV3-1/TRBV3-2; D: .; CDR3: ASSQASGNEQF
length: 10; J: TRBJ1-5; V: TRBV30; D: .; CDR3: AWSVLGQPQH
length: 13; J: TRBJ2-7; V: TRBV25-1; D: .; CDR3: ASSDDSRILYEQY
length: 12; J: TRBJ2-1; V: TRBV4-1; D: .; CDR3: ASSQASGDNEQF
length: 15; J: TRBJ1-2; V: TRBV5-1; D: TRBD1; CDR3: ASSLDRRTGALYGYT
length: 13; J: TRBJ1-4; V: TRBV2; D: TRBD1; CDR3: ASRDRGLITEKLF
length: 13; J: TRBJ2-6; V: TRBV7-9; D: .; CDR3: ASSLGGRGANVLT
length: 13; J: TRBJ2-2; V: TRBV3-1/TRBV3-2; D: TRBD2; CDR3: ASSHGLALTGELF
length: 11; J: TRBJ2-5; V: TRBV25-1; D: TRBD1; CDR3: ASRSRTGETQY
length: 13; J: TRBJ2-1; V: TRBV2; D: TRBD2; CDR3: ASGAGTSSYNEQF
length: 13; J: TRBJ2-3; V: TRBV5-1; D: TRBD1; CDR3: ASSPGQGGGDTQY
length: 13; J: TRBJ1-2; V: TRBV27; D: TRBD1; CDR3: ASSSLTGAAYGYT
length: 16; J: TRBJ2-7; V: TRBV5-3; D: TRBD2; CDR3: ARSERLAGGPAGYEQY
length: 12; J: TRBJ1-4; V: TRBV2; D: TRBD1; CDR3: ASSPDRVNEKLF
length: 14; J: TRBJ1-2; V: TRBV12-2; D: .; CDR3: ASRSSDRRIFDGYT
length: 12; J: TRBJ2-7; V: TRBV19; D: TRBD2; CDR3: ARPAPGGTYEQY
length: 13; J: TRBJ1-2; V: TRBV5-6; D: .; CDR3: ASRSGLTPGYGYT
length: 14; J: TRBJ1-2; V: TRBV19; D: TRBD1; CDR3: ASSILGTGGHYGYT